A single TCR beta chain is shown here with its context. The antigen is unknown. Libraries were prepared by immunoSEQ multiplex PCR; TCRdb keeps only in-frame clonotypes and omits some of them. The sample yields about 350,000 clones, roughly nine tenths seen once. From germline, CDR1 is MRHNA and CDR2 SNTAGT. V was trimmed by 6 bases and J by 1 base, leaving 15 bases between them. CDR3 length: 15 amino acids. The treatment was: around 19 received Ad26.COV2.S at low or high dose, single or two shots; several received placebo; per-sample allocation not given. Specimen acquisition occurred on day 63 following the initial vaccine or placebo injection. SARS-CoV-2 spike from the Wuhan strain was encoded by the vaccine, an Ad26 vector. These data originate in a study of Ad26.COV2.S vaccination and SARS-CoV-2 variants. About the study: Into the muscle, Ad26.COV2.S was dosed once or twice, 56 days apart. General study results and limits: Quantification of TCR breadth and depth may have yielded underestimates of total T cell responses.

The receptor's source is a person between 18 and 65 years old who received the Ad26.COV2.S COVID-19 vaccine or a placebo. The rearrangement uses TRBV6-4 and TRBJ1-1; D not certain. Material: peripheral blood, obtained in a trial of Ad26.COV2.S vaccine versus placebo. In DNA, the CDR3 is TGTGCCAGCAGCAAAGAGCACTCATCGAACACTGAAGCTTTCTTT. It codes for CASSKEHSSNTEAFF.